This T cell receptor (beta chain) was identified in a study of OX40 agonist ivuxolimab in advanced cancers. Study-level results: Which antigen the expanded peripheral T cells recognized is unknown. On average, a greater number of expanded clones characterised CD8+ T cells relative to CD4+.

Blood was sampled at baseline, cycle 4 day 1, and cycle 7 day 1. Assay used: immunoSEQ multiplex PCR; TCRdb lists only in-frame clones, some missing. This table holds 20,000 to 25,000 clones, approximately 70% found once. The germline V gene has CDR1 SGHKS and CDR2 YYEKEE (reference sequence). Trimming removed 5 bases from V and 5 bases from J, with 10 bases in between. The CDR3 loop spans 13 amino acids. Turning to this clone: Its specificity is not known.

The TCR comes from an adult with an advanced solid tumor such as melanoma, head and neck, liver or kidney cancer. The sample was CD4+ or CD8+ T cells sorted from blood, taken in a trial of the OX40 agonist ivuxolimab. This chain connects TRBV5-5 to TRBJ2-2, with D perhaps matching TRBD2 (6 bases). In nucleotides, the CDR3 is TGTGCCAGCAGTTTACGGGAGACCGGGGAGCTGTTTTTT. Translating gives CASSLRETGELFF.